The 23 T cell receptor beta chains below come from one sample, sequenced in a study of T-cell reconstitution after alpha-beta-depleted transplantation in children. Preparing the TCRbeta library involved the use of unique molecular identifiers. TCRdb redid the calling of the PCR reads with MiXCR, one entry per CDR3 protein. The repertoire consists of approximately 980,000 distinct CDR3 sequences, with 25% to 35% occurring once and the leading ten covering about 28%. This sample comprised PBMCs, mostly from graft donor cells, obtained 360 days after TCRalphabeta/CD19-depleted stem cell transplant. The receptors shown here come from a boy under two years old who had a stem cell transplant for SCID, so the T cells may come from the graft donor.

The rearrangement uses TRBV2 and TRBJ2-3; TRBD1 aligns across 11 bases. Germline V gene lookup returns CDR1 SNHLY and CDR2 FYNNEI. The CDR3 has 14 residues. The trim removed 4 bases at V and 4 bases at J, leaving 1 base unmatched. CDR3: CASSGDRGADTQYF. CDR3 bases: TGTGCCAGCAGTGGGGACAGGGGGGCAGATACGCAGTATTTT.

The sample holds a few counts of this clonotype. DNA of the CDR3: TGTGCCAGCAGTCCCCTAAGGGGCCATGAGCAGTTCTTC. It encodes CASSPLRGHEQFF. The chain joins TRBV27 to TRBJ2-1; maybe TRBD1 (5 bases). The CDR3 consists of 13 residues. Germline V gene lookup returns CDR1 MNHEY and CDR2 SMNVEV (reference sequence). V gave up 5 bases and J gave up 8 bases, with 13 bases separating them.

The V and J genes are TRBV11-2 and TRBJ2-4; 11 bases map to TRBD1. The germline gives CDR1 SGHAT, CDR2 FQNNGV. The J segment lost 1 base and the V segment lost 5 bases, leaving 13 bases of the junction unmatched. The CDR3 has 19 amino acids. CDR3 loop: CASSPLGQGGNGAKNIQYF. The DNA for the CDR3 is TGTGCCAGCAGCCCCCTGGGACAGGGGGGGAATGGGGCCAAAAACATTCAGTACTTC.

The V gene is TRBV30, the J gene TRBJ2-1, with D maybe TRBD2 (7 bases). The germline V gene encodes CDR1 GTSNPN and CDR2 SVGIG (reference sequence). Trimming took 2 bases from V and 10 from J, leaving 18 bases between them. The CDR3 runs 14 residues. CDR3 DNA: TGTGCCTGGAGTCCAGCTTTGGGGGGGGGCGAGCAGTTCTTC. Protein sequence: CAWSPALGGGEQFF.

The chain employs TRBV5-5 and TRBJ1-1; D gene ambiguous. The CDR3 is 15 amino acids. Germline lookup yields CDR1 SGHKS and CDR2 YYEKEE (reference sequence). Trimming pared 1 base from V and 6 bases from J, leaving 16 bases between. The chain's CDR3 is CASSLIVMGRAEAFF. As DNA, the CDR3 is TGTGCCAGCAGCTTGATAGTCATGGGGAGGGCTGAAGCTTTCTTT.

The rearrangement uses TRBV27 and TRBJ2-7; D possibly matches TRBD1 or TRBD2 (6 bases each). This CDR3 is 12 amino acids long. Germline V gene sequence: CDR1 MNHEY, CDR2 SMNVEV (reference sequence). V dropped 10 bases and J dropped 3 bases, with 13 bases sitting between them. In nucleotides, the CDR3 is TGTGCCAACAAGGGGGGAATCTACGAGCAGTACTTC. Its translation is CANKGGIYEQYF.

The V call is TRBV5-1, the J call TRBJ2-3, with no clear D. The CDR3 runs 16 residues. Trimming shortened V by 0 bases and J by 2 bases, and 13 bases separated the two germline ends. CDR1 SGHRS and CDR2 YFSETQ come from the germline V gene. This CDR3 reads CASSLAGRGNTDTQYF. The CDR3 coding sequence is TGCGCCAGCAGCTTGGCCGGCCGAGGCAACACAGATACGCAGTATTTT.

This clonotype was recorded a few times. The rearrangement uses TRBV7-8 and TRBJ2-2, with TRBD2 as a possible D gene (5 bases). Germline assignment: CDR1 SGHVS and CDR2 FQNEAQ. Trimming left V 5 bases short and J 9 bases short, with 22 bases between. The CDR3 spans 16 residues. The CDR3 is CASSPQTADPGRELFF. CDR3 in DNA: TGTGCCAGCAGCCCACAAACAGCGGACCCCGGCAGGGAGCTGTTTTTT.

The chain joins TRBV12-3 or TRBV12-4 to TRBJ2-1; TRBD1 aligns across 9 bases. CDR3 length: 17 amino acids. The V gene end was trimmed by 3 bases and the J gene end by 1 base; junction bases not matched to a gene: 7. CDR3 region: CASSFTGGYNSYNEQFF. The CDR3, as DNA: TGTGCCAGCAGTTTTACAGGGGGCTACAATTCCTACAATGAGCAGTTCTTC.

This clonotype appeared a few times. The chain carries TRBV12-3 or TRBV12-4 and TRBJ2-5; perhaps TRBD2 as D (6 bases). The CDR3 loop spans 13 amino acids. V was cut by 5 bases and J by 4 bases, with 11 bases left in between. This CDR3 reads CASSPRDLETQYF. The CDR3 DNA sequence: TGTGCCAGCAGTCCTAGGGACTTAGAGACCCAGTACTTC.

The V and J genes are TRBV3-1 and TRBJ2-3; 8 bases are shared with TRBD2. Germline V gene sequence: CDR1 LGHDT, CDR2 YNNKEL (reference sequence). The CDR3 extends over 16 amino acids. Germline trimming cut 3 bases from V and 8 bases from J; bases unmatched to any gene: 13. Here the CDR3 reads CASSQPLAGFVGTQYF. CDR3 DNA sequence: TGTGCCAGCAGCCAGCCCCTAGCGGGTTTTGTAGGTACGCAGTATTTT.

The chain is built from TRBV28 and TRBJ2-7; possibly TRBD1 for D (7 bases). Germline V lookup: CDR1 MDHEN, CDR2 SYDVKM. Trimming removed 3 bases from V and 2 bases from J, with 20 bases in between. The CDR3 is 17 residues long. The chain's CDR3 is CASSFLLLRGDPYEQYF. Written as DNA, the CDR3 is TGTGCCAGCAGTTTCCTCCTACTCAGGGGGGATCCCTACGAGCAGTACTTC.

This chain uses TRBV10-2 with TRBJ2-2; D perhaps matches TRBD2 (5 bases). V dropped 7 bases and J dropped 3 bases, with 18 bases sitting between them. Germline lookup yields CDR1 WSHSY and CDR2 SAAADI. The CDR3 runs to 16 residues. The CDR3 DNA reads TGCGCCAGCACCCCGGGAAAGGTAGCCCACACCGGGGAGCTGTTTTTT. This sequence encodes CASTPGKVAHTGELFF.

The rearrangement links TRBV29-1 to TRBJ1-2; 7 bases map to TRBD1. This CDR3 region has 13 residues. Germline loops: CDR1 SQVTM, CDR2 ANQGSEA. V gave up 2 bases and J gave up 4 bases; unmatched junction bases: 4. CDR3: CSVEKGASYGYTF. CDR3 sequence (DNA): TGCAGCGTTGAAAAGGGGGCTAGCTATGGCTACACCTTC.

This chain uses TRBV6-5 with TRBJ1-6; no reliable D call. Trimming cost V 2 bases and J 4 bases, with 6 bases left between them. This CDR3 is built from 14 residues. Looked up from germline, CDR1 is MNHEY and CDR2 is SVGAGI. The CDR3 DNA reads TGTGCCAGCAGTTACCGCCAGTATAATTCACCCCTCCACTTT. Amino acids: CASSYRQYNSPLHF.

There are a few counts of this clonotype. The CDR3 reads CSASPSGATDTQYF. DNA of the CDR3: TGCAGTGCTTCGCCTAGCGGCGCAACAGATACGCAGTATTTT. V is TRBV20-1 and J is TRBJ2-3; TRBD2 matches at 7 bases. The V gene end was trimmed by 5 bases and the J gene end by 3 bases; junction bases not matched to a gene: 8. Germline CDR1 is DFQATT and CDR2 is SNEGSKA (reference sequence). The CDR3 sequence is 14 residues long.

In its sample, this clonotype was seen a few times. This rearrangement joins TRBV6-1 to TRBJ1-2; D gene ambiguous. V lost 6 bases to trimming and J lost 4 bases, with 18 bases between them. Germline-derived CDR1 and CDR2 are MNHNS and SASEGT. CDR3 length: 15 residues. The CDR3 protein is CASSRGGRESYGYTF. CDR3 nucleotide sequence: TGTGCCAGCAGCCGGGGAGGGAGGGAGAGCTATGGCTACACCTTC.

There are a few counts of this clonotype. The gene calls are TRBV3-1 and TRBJ2-3; 9 bases align to TRBD2. Trimming cost V 1 base and J 7 bases; bases outside gene matches: 9. The CDR3 contains 16 residues. Per the germline V gene, CDR1 is LGHDT and CDR2 is YNNKEL (reference sequence). The CDR3 region is CASSQAGLAAFNTQYF. CDR3 nucleotides: TGTGCCAGCAGCCAAGCGGGACTAGCAGCTTTCAATACGCAGTATTTT.

The chain recombines TRBV6-2 or TRBV6-3 with TRBJ1-2; D is possibly TRBD1 (5 bases). Trimming shortened V by 2 bases and J by 8 bases, and 12 bases separated the two germline ends. Germline loops: CDR1 MNHEY, CDR2 SVGEGT. The CDR3 is 13 amino acids. The DNA of the CDR3 is TGTGCCAGCAGTTACGGACCAGGGCAGGGCTACACCTTC. This codes for CASSYGPGQGYTF.

This clonotype was observed a handful of times. This chain links TRBV19 with TRBJ2-3; the D call may be TRBD1 or TRBD2 (5 bases each). The CDR3 is 14 amino acids. Germline CDR1 reads LNHDA; CDR2 reads SQIVND (reference sequence). V lost 9 bases, J lost 3 bases, and 16 bases lay in between. The CDR3 DNA reads TGTGCCAGCAGTCCGACAGCGGCGACAGATACGCAGTATTTT. Translated, it gives CASSPTAATDTQYF. Looking up the rest from reference TRBV19 and TRBJ2-3 gives the full variable domain: DGGITQSPKYLFRKEGQNVTLSCEQNLNHDAMYWYRQDPGQGLRLIYYSQIVNDFQKGDIAEGYSVSREKKESFPLTVTSAQKNPTAFYLCASSPTAATDTQYFGPGTRLTVL.

V and J are TRBV5-1 and TRBJ1-1; D is unclear. The CDR3 covers 12 residues. Germline loops: CDR1 SGHRS, CDR2 YFSETQ. Trimming took 5 bases from V and 1 from J, leaving 6 bases between them. The CDR3 loop reads CASRLKNTEAFF. Here the CDR3 DNA reads TGCGCCAGCAGACTCAAGAACACTGAAGCTTTCTTT.

This clonotype has just a few counts. The chain combines TRBV28 with TRBJ1-1; TRBD1 aligns across 8 bases. Germline lookup yields CDR1 MDHEN and CDR2 SYDVKM. The V gene end was trimmed by 2 bases and the J gene end by 10 bases; junction bases not matched to a gene: 12. The length of the CDR3 is 15 residues. CDR3 residues: CASSLRRTGFQGAFF. CDR3 coding DNA: TGTGCCAGCAGTTTACGGCGGACAGGGTTTCAAGGAGCTTTCTTT.

CDR3 in DNA: TGTGCCAGCAGTGAACTGACAGGGTACCAAGAGACCCAGTACTTC. Protein sequence: CASSELTGYQETQYF. V gene TRBV2 combines with J gene TRBJ2-5, with 7 bases identical to TRBD1. The CDR3 is 15 residues long. Germline values: CDR1 SNHLY, CDR2 FYNNEI. The trim removed 2 bases at V and 0 bases at J, leaving 3 bases unmatched.